These 11 T cell receptor beta chains share one sample of origin, sequenced in a study of blood T cell repertoires in COVID-19. Generated by immunoSEQ multiplex PCR, the TCRdb table keeps only in-frame clones and is missing some. The sample holds about 220,000 clones, about four fifths seen once. The sequenced sample was peripheral blood. These receptor sequences come from a woman in her fifties or sixties with acute or convalescent COVID-19.

CDR3 sequence (DNA): TGTGCCAGCAGCGTAAACCTAGCGAATGAGCAGTTCTTC. As protein: CASSVNLANEQFF. The V gene is TRBV13, the J gene TRBJ2-1, with D perhaps TRBD2 (6 bases). The length of the CDR3 is 13 residues. From germline, CDR1 is PRHDT and CDR2 FYEKMQ (reference sequence). The ends were cut back, 5 bases at V and 7 bases at J, with 12 bases in the middle.

In this sample, this clone turned up once. The chain carries TRBV13 and TRBJ2-5, with 10 bases lining up with TRBD2. Trimming removed 3 bases from V and 1 base from J; junction bases left unmatched: 5. The CDR3 totals 16 residues. Germline V gene lookup returns CDR1 PRHDT and CDR2 FYEKMQ (reference sequence). The CDR3 region is CASSFSSGGAQETQYF. The DNA for the CDR3 is TGTGCCAGCAGCTTCTCTAGCGGGGGCGCCCAAGAGACCCAGTACTTC.

The rearrangement links TRBV7-9 to TRBJ1-5, with D possibly TRBD1 on 5 matching bases. This CDR3 region has 13 residues. V gave up 5 bases and J gave up 5 bases, with 10 bases separating them. Germline V gene sequence: CDR1 SEHNR, CDR2 FQNEAQ (reference sequence). The chain's CDR3 is CASSRGFDQPQHF. CDR3 nucleotide sequence: TGTGCCAGCAGCAGGGGTTTCGATCAGCCCCAGCATTTT.

This chain connects TRBV3-1 (or the pseudogene TRBV3-2) to TRBJ1-6; possible D gene TRBD1, 6 bases. The germline gives CDR1 LGHDT, CDR2 YNNKEL (reference sequence). CDR3 length: 12 amino acids. The V and J ends lost 6 bases and 14 bases respectively, with 14 bases between them. This CDR3 reads CASRQGLGSLHF. Written as DNA, the CDR3 is TGTGCCAGCAGACAGGGCCTAGGGTCCCTCCACTTT.

The chain couples TRBV7-2 to TRBJ2-4; TRBD2 matches at 14 bases. This CDR3 has 16 amino acids. CDR1 is SGHTA, CDR2 FQGNSA, per germline. Losses at the gene ends were 5 bases for V and 6 bases for J; bases not matched to a gene: 6. This CDR3 is CASSPGLAGAGNIQYF. The CDR3 DNA reads TGTGCCAGCAGCCCGGGACTAGCGGGGGCCGGAAACATTCAGTACTTC.

This rearrangement joins TRBV4-2 to TRBJ1-3; 7 bases line up with TRBD1. Germline assignment: CDR1 LGHNA and CDR2 YNFKEQ. Unmatched junction bases numbered 5, after V lost 2 bases and J lost 7 bases. CDR3 size: 14 residues. This CDR3 reads CASSQTTGRNTIYF. Written as DNA, the CDR3 is TGTGCCAGCAGCCAAACGACAGGGAGGAACACCATATATTTT.

The CDR3, as DNA: TGTGCCACCAGCAGGGAGCCGTCTAGTGAGCAGTACTTC. Amino acid sequence: CATSREPSSEQYF. V and J are TRBV15 and TRBJ2-7, with D uncertain. Germline CDR1 reads LNHNV; CDR2 reads YYDKDF (reference sequence). V was pared by 3 bases and J by 7 bases, with 13 bases between. The CDR3 consists of 13 residues.

The chain uses TRBV10-3 and TRBJ2-2; TRBD1 matches at 7 bases. This CDR3 is built from 13 residues. V lost 7 bases to trimming and J lost 7 bases; unmatched junction nucleotides: 6. The germline V gene has CDR1 ENHRY and CDR2 SYGVKD. The CDR3 DNA reads as TGTGCCATCAACCGGGACAGAGGCGGGGAGCTGTTTTTT. Translating it yields CAINRDRGGELFF.

The chain links TRBV3-1 (or the pseudogene TRBV3-2) to TRBJ2-1; D is perhaps TRBD2 (6 bases). V was pared by 5 bases and J by 10 bases, with 33 bases between. CDR1 is LGHDT, CDR2 YNNKEL, per germline (reference sequence). This CDR3 has 19 amino acids. The CDR3 DNA sequence: TGTGCCAGCAGCAACCTGGTCCGGCGGGGCGCTAACCGGGGACGGGAGCAGTTCTTC. It codes for CASSNLVRRGANRGREQFF.

The genes are TRBV4-1 and TRBJ1-2, with 9 bases lining up with TRBD1. Germline assignment: CDR1 MGHRA and CDR2 YSYEKL. With V trimmed by 3 bases and J by 2 bases, 7 bases remained unmatched. CDR3 length: 16 amino acids. CDR3 protein: CASSHGTGRVNYGYTF. Here the CDR3 DNA reads TGCGCCAGCAGCCACGGGACAGGGAGAGTGAACTATGGCTACACCTTC.

The rearrangement joins TRBV4-1 to TRBJ1-1; perhaps TRBD1 as D (5 bases). Germline CDR1 reads MGHRA; CDR2 reads YSYEKL. This CDR3 contains 14 residues. V was shortened by 0 bases and J by 10 bases, with 15 bases between the two germline ends. CDR3 nucleotide sequence: TGCGCCAGCAGCCAAGAATATGTGGGGCGAGGAGCTTTCTTT. It specifies CASSQEYVGRGAFF.